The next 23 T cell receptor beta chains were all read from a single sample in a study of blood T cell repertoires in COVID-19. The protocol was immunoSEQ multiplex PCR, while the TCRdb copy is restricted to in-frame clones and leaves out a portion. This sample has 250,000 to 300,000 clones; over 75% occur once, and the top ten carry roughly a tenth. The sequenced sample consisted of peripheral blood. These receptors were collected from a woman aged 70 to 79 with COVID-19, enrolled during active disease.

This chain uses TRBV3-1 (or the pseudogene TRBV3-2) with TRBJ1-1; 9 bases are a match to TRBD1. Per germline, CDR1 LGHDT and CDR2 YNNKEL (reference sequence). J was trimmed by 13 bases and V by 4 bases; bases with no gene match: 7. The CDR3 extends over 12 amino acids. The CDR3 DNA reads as TGTGCCAGCAGCCCAGGGACAGGGACAATTTTCTTT. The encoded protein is CASSPGTGTIFF.

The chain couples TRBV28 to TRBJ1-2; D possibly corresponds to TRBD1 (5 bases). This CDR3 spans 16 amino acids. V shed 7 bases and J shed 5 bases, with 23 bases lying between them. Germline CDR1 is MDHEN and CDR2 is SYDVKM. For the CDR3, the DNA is TGTGCCAGCAACCCTGCGGGGGGGATACTTAGTTATGGCTACACCTTC. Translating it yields CASNPAGGILSYGYTF.

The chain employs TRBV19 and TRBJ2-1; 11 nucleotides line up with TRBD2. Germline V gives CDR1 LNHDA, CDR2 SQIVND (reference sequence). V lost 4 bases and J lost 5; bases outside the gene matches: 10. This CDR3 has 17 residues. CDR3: CASSTGRTSGSNNEQFF. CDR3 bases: TGTGCCAGTAGTACGGGCCGGACTAGCGGGTCCAACAATGAGCAGTTCTTC.

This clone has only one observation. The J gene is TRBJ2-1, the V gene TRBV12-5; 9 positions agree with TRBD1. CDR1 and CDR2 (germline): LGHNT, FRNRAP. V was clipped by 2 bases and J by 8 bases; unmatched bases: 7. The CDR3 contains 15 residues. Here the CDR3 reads CASGLRGQGPYEQFF. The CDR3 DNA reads TGTGCTAGTGGTTTGCGTGGACAGGGGCCATATGAGCAGTTCTTC.

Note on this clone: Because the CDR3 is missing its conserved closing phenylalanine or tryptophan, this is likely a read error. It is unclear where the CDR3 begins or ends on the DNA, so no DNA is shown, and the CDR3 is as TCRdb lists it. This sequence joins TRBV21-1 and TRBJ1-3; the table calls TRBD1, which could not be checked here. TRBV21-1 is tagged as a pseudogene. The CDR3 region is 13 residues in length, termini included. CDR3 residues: CASSKEQGPLFFP.

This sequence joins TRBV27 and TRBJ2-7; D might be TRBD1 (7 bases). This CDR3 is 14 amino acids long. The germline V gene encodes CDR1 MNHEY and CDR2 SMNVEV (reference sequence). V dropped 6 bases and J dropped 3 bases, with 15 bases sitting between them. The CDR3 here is CASRAGGKVYEQYF. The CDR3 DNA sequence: TGTGCCAGCAGAGCAGGGGGGAAGGTCTACGAGCAGTACTTC.

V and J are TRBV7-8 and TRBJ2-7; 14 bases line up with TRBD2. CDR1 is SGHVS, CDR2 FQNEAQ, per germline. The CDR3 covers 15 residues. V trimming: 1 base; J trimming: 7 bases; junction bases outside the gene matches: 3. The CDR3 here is CASSLGGLAGGEQYF. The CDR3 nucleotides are TGTGCCAGCAGCTTAGGCGGACTAGCGGGAGGAGAGCAGTACTTC.

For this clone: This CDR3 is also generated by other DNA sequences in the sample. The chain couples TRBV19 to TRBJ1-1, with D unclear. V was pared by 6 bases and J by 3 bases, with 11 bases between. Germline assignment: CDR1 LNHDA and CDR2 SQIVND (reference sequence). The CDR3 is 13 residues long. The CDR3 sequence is CASSRGRDTEAFF. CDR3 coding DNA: TGTGCCAGTAGCAGAGGGCGAGACACTGAAGCTTTCTTT.

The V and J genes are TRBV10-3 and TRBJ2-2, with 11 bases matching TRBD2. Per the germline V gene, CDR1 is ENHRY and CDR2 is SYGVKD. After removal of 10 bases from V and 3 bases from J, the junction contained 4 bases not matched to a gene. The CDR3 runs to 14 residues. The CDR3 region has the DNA TGTGCCAGCGTAGCGGGAGGGGACACCGGGGAGCTGTTTTTT. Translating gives CASVAGGDTGELFF.

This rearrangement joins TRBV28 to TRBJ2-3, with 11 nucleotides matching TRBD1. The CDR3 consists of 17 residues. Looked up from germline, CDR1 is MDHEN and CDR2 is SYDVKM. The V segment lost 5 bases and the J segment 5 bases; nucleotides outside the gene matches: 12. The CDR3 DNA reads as TGTGCCAGCAGTCCCGCGGCTGGGACAGGGGGAGGAGATACGCAGTATTTT. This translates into CASSPAAGTGGGDTQYF.

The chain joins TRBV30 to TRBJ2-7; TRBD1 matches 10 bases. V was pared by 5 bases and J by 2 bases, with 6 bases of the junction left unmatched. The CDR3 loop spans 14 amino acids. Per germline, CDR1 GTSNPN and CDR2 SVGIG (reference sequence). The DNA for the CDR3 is TGTGCCTGGGGGACAGGGGCAGTAACCTACGAGCAGTACTTC. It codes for CAWGTGAVTYEQYF.

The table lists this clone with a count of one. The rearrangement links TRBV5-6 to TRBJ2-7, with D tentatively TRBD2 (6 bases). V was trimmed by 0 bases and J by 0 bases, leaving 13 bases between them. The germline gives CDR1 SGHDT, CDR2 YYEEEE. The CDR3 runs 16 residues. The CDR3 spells CASSLGGAGLSYEQYF. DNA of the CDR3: TGTGCCAGCAGCTTGGGCGGAGCGGGCCTCTCCTACGAGCAGTACTTC.

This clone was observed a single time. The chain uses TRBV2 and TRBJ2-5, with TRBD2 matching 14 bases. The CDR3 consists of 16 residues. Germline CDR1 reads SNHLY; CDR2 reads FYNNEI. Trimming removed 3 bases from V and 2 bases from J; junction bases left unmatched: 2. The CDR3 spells CASSDGTSGSQETQYF. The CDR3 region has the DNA TGTGCCAGCAGTGACGGGACTAGCGGGAGTCAAGAGACCCAGTACTTC.

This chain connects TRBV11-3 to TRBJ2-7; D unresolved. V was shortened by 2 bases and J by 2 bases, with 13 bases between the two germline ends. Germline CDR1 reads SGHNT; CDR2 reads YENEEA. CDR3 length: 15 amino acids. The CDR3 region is CASSLWNGGTYEQYF. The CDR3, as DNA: TGTGCCAGCAGCTTATGGAATGGCGGAACCTACGAGCAGTACTTC.

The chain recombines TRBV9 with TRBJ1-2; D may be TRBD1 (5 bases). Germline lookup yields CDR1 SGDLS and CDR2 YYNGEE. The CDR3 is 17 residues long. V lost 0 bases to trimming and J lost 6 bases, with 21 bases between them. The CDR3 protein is CASSVGGKEGDQDGYTF. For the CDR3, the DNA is TGTGCCAGCAGCGTAGGGGGCAAGGAGGGAGATCAGGATGGCTACACCTTC.

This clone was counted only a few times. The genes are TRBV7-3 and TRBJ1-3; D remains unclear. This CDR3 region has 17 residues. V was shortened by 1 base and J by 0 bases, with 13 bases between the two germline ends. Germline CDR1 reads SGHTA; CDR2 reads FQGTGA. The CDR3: CASSLMYEDYSGNTIYF. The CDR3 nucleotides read TGTGCCAGCAGCTTAATGTATGAGGATTACTCTGGAAACACCATATATTTT.

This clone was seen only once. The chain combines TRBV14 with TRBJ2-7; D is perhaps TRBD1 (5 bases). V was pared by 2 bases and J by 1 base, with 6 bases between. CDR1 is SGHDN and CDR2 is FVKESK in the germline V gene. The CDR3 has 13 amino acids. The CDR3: CASSQTGSYEQYF. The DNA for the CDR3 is TGTGCCAGCAGCCAAACAGGTTCCTACGAGCAGTACTTC.

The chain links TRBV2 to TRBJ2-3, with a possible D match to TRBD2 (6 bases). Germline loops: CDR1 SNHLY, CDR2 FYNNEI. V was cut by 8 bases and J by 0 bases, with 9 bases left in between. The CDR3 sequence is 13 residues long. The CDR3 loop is CASYGSSTDTQYF. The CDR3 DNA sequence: TGTGCCAGCTACGGGAGTAGCACAGATACGCAGTATTTT. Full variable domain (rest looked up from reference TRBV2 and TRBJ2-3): EPEVTQTPSHQVTQMGQEVILRCVPISNHLYFYWYRQILGQKVEFLVSFYNNEISEKSEIFDDQFSVERPDGSNFTLKIRSTKLEDSAMYFCASYGSSTDTQYFGPGTRLTVL.

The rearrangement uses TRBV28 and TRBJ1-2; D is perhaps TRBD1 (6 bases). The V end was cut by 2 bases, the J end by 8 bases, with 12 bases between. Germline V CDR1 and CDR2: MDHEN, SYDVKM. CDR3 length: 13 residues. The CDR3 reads CASSLQGMGGYTF. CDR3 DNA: TGTGCCAGCAGTTTACAGGGGATGGGGGGCTACACCTTC.

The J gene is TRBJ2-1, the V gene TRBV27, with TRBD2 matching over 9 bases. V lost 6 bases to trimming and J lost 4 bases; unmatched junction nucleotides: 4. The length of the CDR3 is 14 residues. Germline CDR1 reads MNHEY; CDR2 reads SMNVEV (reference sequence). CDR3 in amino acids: CASSRLAEYNEQFF. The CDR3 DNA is TGTGCCAGCAGCAGACTAGCGGAATACAATGAGCAGTTCTTC.

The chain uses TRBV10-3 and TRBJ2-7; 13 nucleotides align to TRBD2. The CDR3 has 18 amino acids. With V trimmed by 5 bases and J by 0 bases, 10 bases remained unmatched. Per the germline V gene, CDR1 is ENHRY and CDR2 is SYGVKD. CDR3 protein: CAISPGTSGTKGSYEQYF. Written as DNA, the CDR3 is TGTGCCATCAGTCCCGGGACTAGCGGGACCAAGGGCTCCTACGAGCAGTACTTC.

The CDR3 DNA sequence: TGTGCCAGCAGTTTAGATACGGGTAGTGCTTTCTTT. Translated, it gives CASSLDTGSAFF. The chain joins TRBV12-3 or TRBV12-4 to TRBJ1-1; D remains unclear. Trimming took off 1 base at V and 11 bases at J, with 11 bases between the two ends. The CDR3 loop spans 12 amino acids.

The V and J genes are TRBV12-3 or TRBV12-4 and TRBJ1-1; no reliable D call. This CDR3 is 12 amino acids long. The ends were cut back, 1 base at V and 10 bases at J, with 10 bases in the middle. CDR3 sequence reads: CASSLEGGGAFF. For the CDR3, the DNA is TGTGCCAGCAGTTTAGAAGGAGGAGGAGCTTTCTTT.